This T cell receptor (beta chain) emerged from a study of cytomegalovirus exposure and HLA in healthy donors. Study-level results: Some public TCRs appeared in many individuals, while most sequences were rare.

Separate from the 666-subject first cohort was the approximately 130-subject validation cohort, to which the donors belonged. On this clone itself: Its antigen is not known.

Assay: immunoSEQ multiplex PCR; the TCRdb copy retains only in-frame clones and omits some. The sample includes approximately 230,000 clones, approximately 84% of them seen just once. The germline V and J ends were trimmed by 7 bases and 2 bases, with 12 bases remaining between them. Germline V lookup: CDR1 MDHEN, CDR2 SYDVKM. This CDR3 spans 13 amino acids. This TCR was recovered from a man aged 18-30 years in good health and CMV-seropositive. V is TRBV28 and J is TRBJ2-7; D call uncertain. The sequenced sample was PBMCs. The CDR3 sequence is CASTLNPAYEQYF. The CDR3 DNA sequence: TGTGCCAGCACTCTAAACCCGGCCTACGAGCAGTACTTC.